The 9 T cell receptor beta chains given below trace back to one sample, sequenced in a study of cytomegalovirus exposure and HLA in healthy donors. The PCR was carried out with 60 Vbeta primers and 13 Jbeta primers. Only in-frame clones appear in the TCRdb table, and some are missing; sequencing was by immunoSEQ multiplex PCR. The sample comprises 120,000 to 150,000 clones, roughly 80% of which are singletons, and roughly 3.1% rests with the top ten. Sequences were obtained from PBMCs. The source is a man aged 40-49 years in good health and CMV-seropositive.

The gene calls are TRBV7-9 and TRBJ1-3; no firm D call. This CDR3 comprises 13 residues. CDR1 SEHNR and CDR2 FQNEAQ come from the germline V gene (reference sequence). The V gene lost 7 bases and the J gene lost 0 bases, with 7 bases spanning the gap. This CDR3 is CASTPFSGNTIYF. The CDR3 DNA reads as TGTGCCAGCACCCCCTTCTCTGGAAACACCATATATTTT.

The V call is TRBV14, the J call TRBJ2-3; the D gene is possibly TRBD2 (6 bases). Germline V gene sequence: CDR1 SGHDN, CDR2 FVKESK. The CDR3 covers 16 residues. The ends were cut back, 0 bases at V and 5 bases at J, with 15 bases in the middle. CDR3 region: CASSQDIGGWGDTQYF. The DNA of the CDR3 is TGTGCCAGCAGCCAAGATATCGGGGGATGGGGAGATACGCAGTATTTT.

The CDR3 DNA reads as TGTGCCAGCAGCTTAATCGGTTCTAGCGGGAGGGGGGTGGAGCTGTTTTTT. Its translation: CASSLIGSSGRGVELFF. This chain joins TRBV7-2 and TRBJ2-2, with 12 bases identical to TRBD2. Germline assignment: CDR1 SGHTA and CDR2 FQGNSA. The ends lost 2 bases at V and 10 bases at J; junction bases unmatched: 11. The CDR3 covers 17 residues. Full variable domain (remainder filled in from reference TRBV7-2 and TRBJ2-2): GAGVSQSPSNKVTEKGKDVELRCDPISGHTALYWYRQSLGQGLEFLIYFQGNSAPDKSGLPSDRFSAERTGGSVSTLTIQRTQQEDSAVYLCASSLIGSSGRGVELFFGEGSRLTVL.

This clone was counted a few times. V is TRBV5-1 and J is TRBJ2-7; 11 bases are shared with TRBD1. Unmatched junction bases numbered 3, after V lost 1 base and J lost 0 bases. The CDR3 spans 16 residues. Germline V gives CDR1 SGHRS, CDR2 YFSETQ. The CDR3 spells CASSLWGTGGSYEQYF. CDR3 sequence (DNA): TGCGCCAGCAGCTTGTGGGGGACAGGGGGCTCCTACGAGCAGTACTTC. Combining the CDR3 with reference TRBV5-1 and TRBJ2-7 gives the whole variable domain KAGVTQTPRYLIKTRGQQVTLSCSPISGHRSVSWYQQTPGQGLQFLFEYFSETQRNKGNFPGRFSGRQFSNSRSEMNVSTLELGDSALYLCASSLWGTGGSYEQYFGPGTRLTVT.

This chain connects TRBV7-2 to TRBJ2-5, with D possibly being TRBD2 (5 bases). The CDR3 spans 15 residues. Germline CDR1 SGHTA, CDR2 FQGNSA. Trimming removed 3 bases at V and 0 bases at J, with 11 bases between. This CDR3 reads CASSLASLNQETQYF. CDR3 nucleotide sequence: TGTGCCAGCAGCTTGGCTAGCCTCAACCAAGAGACCCAGTACTTC.

This rearrangement joins TRBV5-4 to TRBJ2-5; tentative D call: TRBD2 (6 bases). V lost 4 bases and J lost 0, with 16 bases in between. This CDR3 spans 16 amino acids. Germline-derived CDR1 and CDR2 are SGHNT and YYREEE (reference sequence). The DNA for the CDR3 is TGTGCCAGCAGCGATTTAGTGGGGGGTTACCAAGAGACCCAGTACTTC. It translates to CASSDLVGGYQETQYF.

The V and J genes are TRBV29-1 and TRBJ2-1; the match to TRBD2 covers 10 bases. Unmatched junction bases numbered 3, after V lost 4 bases and J lost 3 bases. The CDR3 consists of 14 residues. The germline gives CDR1 SQVTM, CDR2 ANQGSEA. CDR3 protein: CSVVRTSGYNEQFF. CDR3 nucleotides: TGCAGCGTTGTCAGGACTAGCGGCTACAATGAGCAGTTCTTC.

This clone is medium-sized (0.01 to 0.1%) within its sample. The chain uses TRBV27 and TRBJ1-5; D ambiguous. V lost 2 bases to trimming and J lost 7 bases, with 9 bases between them. Germline CDR1 MNHEY, CDR2 SMNVEV (reference sequence). The CDR3 covers 13 residues. The CDR3, as DNA: TGTGCCAGCAGTTTAGACGTCGGGCAGCCCCAGCATTTT. Its translation: CASSLDVGQPQHF.

The genes are TRBV7-9 and TRBJ1-1, with 8 bases fitting TRBD1. The length of the CDR3 is 13 residues. V was clipped by 2 bases and J by 9 bases; unmatched bases: 5. Germline CDR1 reads SEHNR; CDR2 reads FQNEAQ (reference sequence). Written as DNA, the CDR3 is TGTGCCAGCAGCTTACGACAGGGGACAAAAGCTTTCTTT. Translated: CASSLRQGTKAFF. The full variable domain, with the rest looked up from reference TRBV7-9 and TRBJ1-1, is DTGVSQNPRHKITKRGQNVTFRCDPISEHNRLYWYRQTLGQGPEFLTYFQNEAQLEKSRLLSDRFSAERPKGSFSTLEIQRTEQGDSAMYLCASSLRQGTKAFFGQGTRLTVV.